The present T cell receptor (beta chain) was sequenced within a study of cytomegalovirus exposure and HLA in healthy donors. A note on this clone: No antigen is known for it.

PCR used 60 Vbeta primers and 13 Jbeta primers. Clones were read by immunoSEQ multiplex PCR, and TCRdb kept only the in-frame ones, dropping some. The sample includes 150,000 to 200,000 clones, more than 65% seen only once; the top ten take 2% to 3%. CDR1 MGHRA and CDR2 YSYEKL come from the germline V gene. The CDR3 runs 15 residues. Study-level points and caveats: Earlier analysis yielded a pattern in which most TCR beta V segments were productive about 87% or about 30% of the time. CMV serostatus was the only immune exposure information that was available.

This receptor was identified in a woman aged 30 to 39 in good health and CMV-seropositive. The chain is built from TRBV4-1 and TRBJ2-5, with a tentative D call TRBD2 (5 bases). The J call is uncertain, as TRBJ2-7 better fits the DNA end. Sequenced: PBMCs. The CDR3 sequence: CASSQERAALDEQYF. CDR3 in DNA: TGCGCCAGCAGCCAAGAGAGGGCCGCTCTCGACGAGCAGTACTTC.